A selection of T cell receptor beta chains follows, all from one sample in a study of CD8+CD57+ T cells in acquired aplastic anemia. TCRdb called the reads again in MiXCR, with one record for every CDR3 protein. The sample yields about 54,000 distinct CDR3 sequences, roughly three fifths seen once. Sequencing was performed on sorted CD4+, CD8+, or CD8+CD57+ T cells (not recorded which) from PBMCs. All receptors come from a human donor with aplastic anemia. The CDR3 runs from the conserved cysteine through the conserved F or W. Each record gives: V gene, D gene, J gene, clone size, CDR3 DNA, CDR3 protein. D genes are given only for firm matches. Rows give clone size only sometimes, using once, few, many, or a class for an expanded clone.

TRBV20-1,.,TRBJ1-2,many,TGCAGTGCGCGTCTTGTTGGGGAGGCGGCTAACTATGGCTACACCTTC,CSARLVGEAANYGYTF
TRBV29-1,.,TRBJ2-1,.,TGCAGCGTTGAAGGGTCCCGGGGCGAACAGTTCTTC,CSVEGSRGEQFF
TRBV28,TRBD1,TRBJ1-2,many,TGTGCCAGCAGTTTACGAGGAGAGGGACAGGGGCCTAACTATGGCTACACCTTC,CASSLRGEGQGPNYGYTF
TRBV6-2/TRBV6-3,.,TRBJ2-5,few,TGTGCCAGCAGTCCAACTCAAGAGACCCAGTACTTC,CASSPTQETQYF
TRBV11-2,.,TRBJ1-2,.,TGTGCCAGCAGCTTAGAAGGGAGCTTTAACTATGGCTACACCTTC,CASSLEGSFNYGYTF
TRBV9,.,TRBJ2-5,.,TGTGCCAGCAGCGTAGCTGGGGAGGGGGAGAATCAAGAGACCCAGTACTTC,CASSVAGEGENQETQYF
TRBV5-1,TRBD1,TRBJ1-6,.,TGCGCCAGCAGCTTGTCATCCCGACAGGGTGGTTCACCCCTCCACTTT,CASSLSSRQGGSPLHF
TRBV11-2,TRBD2,TRBJ2-3,once,TGTGCCAGCAGCTTTCTGGGGCTAGCGGCGACAGATACGCAGTATTTT,CASSFLGLAATDTQYF
TRBV29-1,.,TRBJ1-5,.,TGCAGCGTAGGAGGGACGGGGGATCAGCCCCAGCATTTT,CSVGGTGDQPQHF
TRBV20-1,TRBD1,TRBJ1-1,.,TGCAGTGCTAACCACCGGGACAGTCGCACTGAAGCTTTCTTT,CSANHRDSRTEAFF
TRBV29-1,.,TRBJ2-7,.,TGCAGCGTTGAAGATCCTGTGGGATACGAGCAGTACTTC,CSVEDPVGYEQYF
TRBV24-1,TRBD1,TRBJ2-3,.,TGTGCCACCAGTGAATCCCCGACAGGGAATACGCAGTATTTT,CATSESPTGNTQYF
TRBV11-2,TRBD1,TRBJ1-4,.,TGTGCCAGCAGCCTAACCACCGGGACAGAAGATGAAAAACTGTTTTTT,CASSLTTGTEDEKLFF
TRBV18,.,TRBJ1-2,many,TGTGCCAGCTCCTCAAATGAAGTGGTCTATGGCTACACCTTC,CASSSNEVVYGYTF
TRBV20-1,.,TRBJ2-1,many,TGCAGTGCTGACTCTGGGGTCGGGCCCTACAATGAGCAGTTCTTC,CSADSGVGPYNEQFF
TRBV10-3,.,TRBJ2-7,.,TGTGCCATCAGTGCGCAGGAGTCCCCCTACGAGCAGTACTTC,CAISAQESPYEQYF
TRBV2,.,TRBJ1-2,.,TGTGCCAGCAGTGAATTAGCCAGCAACTATGGCTACACCTTC,CASSELASNYGYTF
TRBV11-3,.,TRBJ2-7,.,TGTGCCAGCAGATTCCGGGACAACTCCTACGAGCAGTACTTC,CASRFRDNSYEQYF
TRBV7-8,.,TRBJ1-1,few,TGTGCCAGCCGTGAGGCCGGAGGGGGGCTGAACACTGAAGCTTTCTTT,CASREAGGGLNTEAFF
TRBV10-3,TRBD1,TRBJ2-5,.,TGTGCCATCAGTGAGGGACAGGGGGGAGAGACCCAGTACTTC,CAISEGQGGETQYF
TRBV2,.,TRBJ2-7,.,TGTGCCAGCAGTCAGGGTTTCGGCTCCTACGAGCAGTACTTC,CASSQGFGSYEQYF
TRBV10-3,.,TRBJ1-1,few,TGTGCCATCAACGAACAGGGCAGGGGCACTGAAGCTTTCTTT,CAINEQGRGTEAFF
TRBV15,.,TRBJ2-1,.,TGTGCCACCAGCCCCCGGGTGGGCAATGAGCAGTTCTTC,CATSPRVGNEQFF
TRBV7-3,.,TRBJ2-5,many,TGTGCCAGCAGCTTAACCGCCCCTCTGGGAGGGGGAGAGACCCAGTACTTC,CASSLTAPLGGGETQYF
TRBV24-1,TRBD1,TRBJ1-5,few,TGTGCCACCAGTGATTCTCGGACAGGCCGGGGGACCCAGCATTTT,CATSDSRTGRGTQHF
TRBV19,TRBD1,TRBJ1-5,.,TGTGCCAGTATAGCCGACAGGGCAACAAATCAGCCCCAGCATTTT,CASIADRATNQPQHF
TRBV7-2,.,TRBJ2-7,.,TGTGCTAGAGACCCCGCAGGCTCCTACGAGCAGTACTTC,CARDPAGSYEQYF
TRBV4-1,TRBD1,TRBJ1-2,.,TGCGCCAGCAGCATCAGCCAGGGGGCTGGGGACTATGGCTACACCTTC,CASSISQGAGDYGYTF
TRBV12-3/TRBV12-4,TRBD1,TRBJ1-6,.,TGTGCCAGCAGACTTAGGACAGGGCCCAATTCACCCCTCCACTTT,CASRLRTGPNSPLHF
TRBV5-1,.,TRBJ2-6,.,TGCGCCAGCAGCTTGAGTGGGTTTGGGGCCAACGTCCTGACTTTC,CASSLSGFGANVLTF
TRBV19,TRBD1,TRBJ1-5,.,TGTGCCAGTAGTACAGACAGGGCGAGGAATCAGCCCCAGCATTTT,CASSTDRARNQPQHF
TRBV10-3,TRBD1,TRBJ2-7,.,TGTGCCATCAGTGAGCCGGGACAGACCGGACGGGAGCAGTACTTC,CAISEPGQTGREQYF
TRBV4-1,.,TRBJ2-2,few,TGCGCCAGCAGCCAAGGACAACAGTTAAACACCGGGGAGCTGTTTTTT,CASSQGQQLNTGELFF
TRBV25-1,TRBD2,TRBJ2-5,.,TGTGCCAGCACTAAGGGGCTAGCGGGGGGGCGGGAGACCCAGTACTTC,CASTKGLAGGRETQYF
TRBV15,.,TRBJ2-7,.,TGTGCCACCAGCAGAGATCTTTCAGCGGATGGCTACGAGCAGTACTTC,CATSRDLSADGYEQYF
TRBV4-2,.,TRBJ1-2,.,TGTGCCAGCAGCCAAGTGGGGGGACTTTCTTATGGCTACACCTTC,CASSQVGGLSYGYTF
TRBV10-3,.,TRBJ2-5,.,TGTGCCATCAGTGAGTCTGTGGGGGAGACCCAGTACTTC,CAISESVGETQYF
TRBV11-2,TRBD1,TRBJ2-3,.,TGTGCCAGCAGCTTGAACGGACAGGATGTCACAGATACGCAGTATTTT,CASSLNGQDVTDTQYF
TRBV19,TRBD1,TRBJ2-7,.,TGTGCCAGTACGGGGACAGACCTAGGCGAGCAGTACTTC,CASTGTDLGEQYF
TRBV6-4,TRBD2,TRBJ2-1,.,TGTGCCAGCAGTGACGGACTAGCGGGGGGCAATGAGCAGTTCTTC,CASSDGLAGGNEQFF
TRBV7-8,.,TRBJ2-5,.,TGTGCCAGCAGCAAGGGGTCTTCGGAGACCCAGTACTTC,CASSKGSSETQYF
TRBV7-9,TRBD2,TRBJ2-1,many,TGTGCCAGCAGCTGGGGGACTAGCGGGGGGCCAAGGGATGAGCAGTTCTTC,CASSWGTSGGPRDEQFF
TRBV10-2,TRBD1,TRBJ2-7,once,TGTGCCAGCAGTTACTCGTCACAGGGGGACAGGGGCCACGAGCAGTACTTC,CASSYSSQGDRGHEQYF
TRBV29-1,TRBD1,TRBJ2-3,.,TGCAGCGCCGCGACAGGGGGCACAGATACGCAGTATTTT,CSAATGGTDTQYF
TRBV10-1,.,TRBJ2-5,.,TGCGCCAGCAGTGAAGAGGGTGGGGAGACCCAGTACTTC,CASSEEGGETQYF
TRBV7-6,.,TRBJ1-6,many,TGTGCCAGCAGCTTGAGTTCCTATAATTCACCCCTCCACTTT,CASSLSSYNSPLHF
TRBV6-1,TRBD2,TRBJ2-5,many,TGTGCCAGCAGTGGGGTAGCGGGGGGACAAGAGACCCAGTACTTC,CASSGVAGGQETQYF
TRBV7-2,.,TRBJ2-3,many,TGTGCCAGCAGCTCAAACCCGAGACTCTTCGAGGATACGCAGTATTTT,CASSSNPRLFEDTQYF
TRBV15,.,TRBJ2-1,many,TGTGCCACCAGCAGAGGGAAGAGACAGGACGATGAGCAGTTCTTC,CATSRGKRQDDEQFF
TRBV9,.,TRBJ2-5,many,TGTGCCAGCAGCGTGATCTTGGGGGGCGAAATTGCGACCCAGTACTTC,CASSVILGGEIATQYF
TRBV4-2,.,TRBJ2-7,few,TGTGCCAGCAGCCAAGGGACTGGGAGCTCCTACGAGCAGTACTTC,CASSQGTGSSYEQYF
TRBV29-1,TRBD1,TRBJ1-1,.,TGCAGCGGGGGACAGGGCGTTGAAGCTTTCTTT,CSGGQGVEAFF
TRBV6-1,.,TRBJ1-1,many,TGTGCCAGCATTCGGGGGACTGAAGCTTTCTTT,CASIRGTEAFF
TRBV10-2,.,TRBJ2-7,.,TGCGCCAGCAGTGACAGGGTGGGCTACGAGCAGTACTTC,CASSDRVGYEQYF
TRBV19,.,TRBJ2-7,.,TGTGCCAGTAGTATACGTTTGCTAATCGACGAGCAGTACTTC,CASSIRLLIDEQYF
TRBV12-3/TRBV12-4,.,TRBJ2-1,many,TGTGCCAGCAGTCCCTCGGGGGCCAGCACCAATGAGCAGTTCTTC,CASSPSGASTNEQFF
TRBV2,.,TRBJ2-7,.,TGTGCCAGCAGACCCGGGGGCCCTAGCTCCTACGAGCAGTACTTC,CASRPGGPSSYEQYF
TRBV19,TRBD1,TRBJ1-1,many,TGTGCCAGTACCCCCAGGGGGTATGACACTGAAGCTTTCTTT,CASTPRGYDTEAFF
TRBV7-2,.,TRBJ2-7,.,TGTGCCAGCAGCACTATTACCGGGCCCTACGAGCAGTACTTC,CASSTITGPYEQYF